The entry below describes one TCR beta chain. This clone's antigen is unknown. The input lacks base qualities; no much larger clone sits a single base away. TCR cDNA was made using 5'RACE template switching, a step that added a universal primer site and unique molecular identifiers. cDNA synthesis was primed from both the TCR alpha and TCR beta constant segments. Library amplification used two PCR steps, and the second PCR step added sample barcodes and sequencing adapters. Sequencing of the libraries was done on either Illumina HiSeq 2500 (2x100 bp) or NovaSeq (2x150 bp). The study's processing was this. Demultiplexing of reads and collapsing into UMI consensus sequences were performed with MIGEC, and V(D)J alignment was carried out with MiXCR. Clonotypes responding to the vaccine were identified with edgeR on replicate PBMC samples, with the criteria of FDR below 0.01 and a log2 fold change above 5 up to day 15. Each bulk clonotype was labeled CD4 or CD8 based on which sequenced repertoire, CD4 or CD8, contained the clonotype at higher abundance. Using fastp trimming at Q25 and MiXCR clonotype assembly, TCRdb reanalyzed the public sequencing data and kept in-frame beta chains. Rows merge per CDR3 protein into single entries with the most common DNA and genes. TCRdb, not the authors, supplied the V and J calls. This sample holds 300,000 to 450,000 distinct CDR3 sequences; over 5% were observed only once. 15% of the sample goes to the ten largest clones.

The sample originates from a study of T cells after yellow fever vaccination (dated by TCRdb to between 2018 and 2021). Study-wide context: Libraries from fractions with low cell numbers were prepared with the SMART-Seq v4 Ultra Low Input RNA kit. Bulk TCR alpha and beta repertoires were sequenced longitudinally to track T-cell clones before and after primary and booster YFV17D yellow fever vaccination. Two healthy male donors made up the cohort, one aged 18 to 29 years and the other aged 30 to 40 years. Blood samples were taken at several timepoints before and after primary and secondary immunization, and bulk PBMC replicates and cell subsets were isolated. Results the study describes overall, beyond this receptor: Because only a couple of donors were included in the study, the extent to which the findings can be generalized is limited. Computational filtering was needed because FACS-sorted repertoires could contain abundant contaminating clonotypes from the bulk population. Most clones expanded after primary vaccination (about 96% of CD4 and approximately 86% of CD8) were re-detected after the booster, suggesting that broad memory maintenance occurred. A small share of clonotypes was detected in both CD4 and CD8 compartments, with the overlap likely arising from convergent recombination. Compared with the primary T-cell response, the secondary T-cell response was weaker but faster, peaking on day 5 rather than day 15.

Counted from cysteine to phenylalanine, this CDR3 has 20 amino acids. Only the CDR3 part of the read is kept: 60 bases, read in frame from the first base. V gives up 6 bases and J gives up 4 bases, and the segment between their germline ends measures 34 bases. The treatment or condition label for this specimen denotes: live attenuated yellow fever vaccine strain. At every blood-draw timepoint, two biological replicates of bulk PBMCs were collected. PBMCs were isolated from peripheral blood using a standard Ficoll-Paque protocol. TriZol was used to extract RNA from bulk PBMCs, from CD4 and CD8 fractions, and from dextramer-positive and dextramer-negative fractions.

This receptor was obtained from a man in his thirties or forties who received the YFV17D yellow fever vaccine. This chain is built from TRBV12-3 or TRBV12-4 and TRBJ2-7; no D gene is confidently identified. The sample here was PBMCs, taken 5 days after the yellow fever booster vaccination. The CDR3 reads as follows: CASRDTTPSPPVPPFYEQYF. The nucleotide sequence is given as TGTGCCAGCAGAGATACCACTCCGTCGCCACCAGTTCCCCCTTTTTACGAGCAGTACTTC.